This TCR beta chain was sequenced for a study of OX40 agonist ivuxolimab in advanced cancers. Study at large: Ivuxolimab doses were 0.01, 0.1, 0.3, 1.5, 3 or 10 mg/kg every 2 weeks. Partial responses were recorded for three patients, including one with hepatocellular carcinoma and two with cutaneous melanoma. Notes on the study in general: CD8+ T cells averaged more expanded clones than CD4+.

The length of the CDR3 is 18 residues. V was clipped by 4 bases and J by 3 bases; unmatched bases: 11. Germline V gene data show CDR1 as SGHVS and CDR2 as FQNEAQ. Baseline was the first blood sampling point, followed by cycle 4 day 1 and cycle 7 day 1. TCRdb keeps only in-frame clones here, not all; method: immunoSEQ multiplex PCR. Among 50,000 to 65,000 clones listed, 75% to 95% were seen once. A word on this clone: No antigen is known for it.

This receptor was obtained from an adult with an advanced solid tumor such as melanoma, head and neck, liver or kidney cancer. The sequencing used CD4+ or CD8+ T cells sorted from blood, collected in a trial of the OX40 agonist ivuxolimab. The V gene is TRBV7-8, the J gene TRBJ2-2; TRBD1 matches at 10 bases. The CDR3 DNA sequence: TGTGCCAGCAGCTCCCCGGGCAGGGACAGGGGATACACCGGGGAGCTGTTTTTT. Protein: CASSSPGRDRGYTGELFF.